A single sample gave rise to the 13 T cell receptor beta chains below, sequenced in a study of beta chain features in type 1 diabetes. Investigators reverse transcribed all isolated RNA, so they sequenced expressed TCRB transcripts. The protocol was immunoSEQ multiplex PCR, while the TCRdb copy is restricted to in-frame clones and leaves out a portion. The table lists over 150,000 clones, approximately 8.1% of them singletons. These receptors have no known antigen. Findings of the study overall: People with Type 1 diabetes carried modestly yet significantly shorter TCRB CDR3s in all four CD4+ subsets.

The material sequenced was central memory CD4+ T cells from blood. These receptors were obtained from a woman aged 40 to 49 with type 1 diabetes.

Only a few counts were recorded for this clone. V usage is TRBV11-3 and J usage is TRBJ1-3; TRBD1 might be the D (6 bases). CDR1 and CDR2 from the germline V gene are SGHNT and YENEEA. The CDR3 totals 15 residues. Trimming removed 5 bases from V and 0 bases from J, with 11 bases in between. CDR3 DNA: TGTGCCAGCAGCCAAGGACAGAGCTCTGGAAACACCATATATTTT. Its protein product is CASSQGQSSGNTIYF.

The genes are TRBV6-5 and TRBJ2-2; D gene ambiguous. The V and J ends lost 2 bases and 6 bases respectively, with 7 bases between them. Per germline, CDR1 MNHEY and CDR2 SVGAGI. The CDR3 is 13 residues long. As DNA, the CDR3 is TGTGCCAGCAGTTACCAGTCCGCCGGGGAGCTGTTTTTT. The encoded protein is CASSYQSAGELFF.

This clone came up many times. V usage is TRBV29-1 and J usage is TRBJ1-2; D is unresolved. Trimming removed 3 bases from V and 8 bases from J, with 16 bases in between. The CDR3 has 13 amino acids. Germline-derived CDR1 and CDR2 are SQVTM and ANQGSEA. This CDR3 reads CSVDAGDQKGYTF. CDR3 DNA: TGCAGCGTTGATGCCGGAGATCAGAAGGGCTACACCTTC.

V usage is TRBV28 and J usage is TRBJ2-5; 7 nucleotides line up with TRBD1. The germline V gene has CDR1 MDHEN and CDR2 SYDVKM. Unmatched junction bases numbered 5, after V lost 6 bases and J lost 7 bases. The CDR3 consists of 12 residues. DNA of the CDR3: TGTGCCAGCAGGCAGGGGGACGGGACCCAGTACTTC. Its protein is CASRQGDGTQYF.

The rearrangement links TRBV5-1 to TRBJ2-1; a weak D match, TRBD2 (6 bases). CDR3 length: 16 residues. CDR1 and CDR2 (germline): SGHRS, YFSETQ. The ends were cut back, 0 bases at V and 0 bases at J, with 10 bases in the middle. CDR3: CASSLAGDLSYNEQFF. CDR3 nucleotides: TGCGCCAGCAGCTTGGCGGGAGACCTCTCCTACAATGAGCAGTTCTTC.

The chain has TRBV30 and TRBJ2-3; D is uncertain. Germline assignment: CDR1 GTSNPN and CDR2 SVGIG (reference sequence). V was shortened by 2 bases and J by 6 bases, with 9 bases between the two germline ends. CDR3 length equals 12 residues. The CDR3, as DNA: TGTGCCTGGAGTAGTCTAGGTGATACGCAGTATTTT. Translated: CAWSSLGDTQYF.

Points on this clone: Additional DNA sequences in this sample encode the identical CDR3. The chain combines TRBV18 with TRBJ2-5; D is possibly TRBD2 (6 bases). The CDR3 sequence is 13 residues long. V lost 4 bases and J 2 bases, leaving 8 bases between the germline ends. CDR1 and CDR2 from the germline V gene are KGHSH and LQKENI. Here the CDR3 DNA reads TGTGCCAGCTCACGGGAGGTTCAAGAGACCCAGTACTTC. Encoded protein: CASSREVQETQYF.

This clone turned up a few times. The chain joins TRBV5-1 to TRBJ1-1; D is ambiguous. This CDR3 contains 13 residues. V lost 3 bases, J lost 1 base, and 7 bases lay in between. The germline V gene has CDR1 SGHRS and CDR2 YFSETQ. CDR3 bases: TGCGCCAGCAGCTCCGGGGAGAACACTGAAGCTTTCTTT. It yields the protein CASSSGENTEAFF.

This clone has a count of ten or more. V gene TRBV28 combines with J gene TRBJ1-5; TRBD1 matches at 9 bases. This CDR3 spans 15 amino acids. Looked up from germline, CDR1 is MDHEN and CDR2 is SYDVKM. V shed 10 bases, J shed 7 bases, and the junction held 14 bases outside the gene matches. The CDR3 sequence: CATLRGTGSGQPQHF. As DNA, the CDR3 is TGTGCCACCCTAAGGGGGACAGGGAGTGGACAGCCCCAGCATTTT. Full variable domain (rest looked up from reference TRBV28 and TRBJ1-5): DVKVTQSSRYLVKRTGEKVFLECVQDMDHENMFWYRQDPGLGLRLIYFSYDVKMKEKGDIPEGYSVSREKKERFSLILESASTNQTSMYLCATLRGTGSGQPQHFGDGTRLSIL.

This chain joins TRBV4-1 and TRBJ2-1, with TRBD2 matching over 8 bases. Losses at the gene ends were 4 bases for V and 10 bases for J; bases not matched to a gene: 12. The CDR3 runs 15 residues. Looked up from germline, CDR1 is MGHRA and CDR2 is YSYEKL. The CDR3 is CASSLKAGVGGEQFF. The CDR3 nucleotides read TGCGCCAGCAGCCTAAAAGCGGGAGTAGGGGGGGAGCAGTTCTTC.

The gene calls are TRBV28 and TRBJ2-3; TRBD1 might be the D (5 bases). V was clipped by 6 bases and J by 2 bases, with 12 bases between them. Germline CDR1 is MDHEN and CDR2 is SYDVKM. The CDR3 length is 14 residues. In DNA form, the CDR3 reads TGTGCCAGCAGCCCAGGGATATCCACAGATACGCAGTATTTT. Amino acid sequence: CASSPGISTDTQYF.

The J gene is TRBJ2-5, the V gene TRBV5-1, with D unresolved. This CDR3 comprises 13 residues. V dropped 4 bases and J dropped 5 bases, with 12 bases sitting between them. Germline V gene sequence: CDR1 SGHRS, CDR2 YFSETQ. CDR3 DNA sequence: TGCGCCAGCAGCCTGCGCGATCGGGAGACCCAGTACTTC. Amino acid sequence: CASSLRDRETQYF.

The V gene is TRBV19, the J gene TRBJ1-1; 8 nucleotides align to TRBD1. Germline CDR1 and CDR2: LNHDA and SQIVND (reference sequence). The CDR3 is 16 residues long. The J segment lost 5 bases and the V segment lost 3 bases, leaving 11 bases of the junction unmatched. As DNA, the CDR3 is TGTGCCAGTAGTATCTGGACAGGGTGGGAAGGGACTGAAGCTTTCTTT. Its protein is CASSIWTGWEGTEAFF.